This T cell receptor (beta chain) comes out of a study of CD8+CD57+ T cells in acquired aplastic anemia. CD8+CD57+ cell expansion had been shown by flow cytometry in patients chosen for sequencing. Genomic DNA, the template, was used for profiling of the TCR beta VDJ and CDR3. TCRdb itself ran the reads through MiXCR, one entry per CDR3 protein. Here the sample spans around 170,000 distinct CDR3 sequences, roughly half being singletons. Worth noting for this clonotype: Its target is not known.

Broader study findings: About 29 shared CD8+ CDR3s appeared highly expressed within patients' immunodominant clones.

CDR3 length: 13 amino acids. The V end lost 4 bases, the J end lost 8 bases, and 12 bases lay between the germline ends. Germline-derived CDR1 and CDR2 are SGHTA and FQGTGA. The rearrangement links TRBV7-3 to TRBJ2-1; D is possibly TRBD2 (5 bases). Specimen: sorted CD4+, CD8+, or CD8+CD57+ T cells (not recorded which) from PBMCs. This receptor was obtained from a human donor with aplastic anemia. The CDR3 is CASSSREADEQFF. The CDR3 DNA is TGTGCCAGCAGCTCCCGGGAAGCTGATGAGCAGTTCTTC.